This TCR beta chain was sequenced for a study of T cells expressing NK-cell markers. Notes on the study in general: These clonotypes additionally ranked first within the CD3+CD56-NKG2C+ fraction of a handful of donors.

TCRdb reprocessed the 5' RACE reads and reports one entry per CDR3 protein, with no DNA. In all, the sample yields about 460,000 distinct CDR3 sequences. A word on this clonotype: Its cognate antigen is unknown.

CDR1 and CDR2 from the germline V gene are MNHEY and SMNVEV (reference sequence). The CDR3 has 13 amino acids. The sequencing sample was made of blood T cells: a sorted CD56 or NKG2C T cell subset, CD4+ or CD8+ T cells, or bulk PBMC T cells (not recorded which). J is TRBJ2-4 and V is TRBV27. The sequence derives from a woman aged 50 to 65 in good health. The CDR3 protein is CASIDWSSDIQYF.